Listed below are T cell receptor beta chains from one sample, sequenced in a study of OX40 agonist ivuxolimab in advanced cancers. Sequencing used immunoSEQ multiplex PCR; TCRdb keeps in-frame clones, though not all of them. This sample yields tens of thousands of clones, of which about 73% are seen a single time; approximately 5% belongs to the top ten. Sequencing was performed on CD4+ or CD8+ T cells sorted from blood, taken in a trial of the OX40 agonist ivuxolimab. The receptors come from an adult with an advanced solid tumor such as melanoma, head and neck, liver or kidney cancer. Both conserved end residues are part of each CDR3. D genes are given only for firm matches. Size values are once, few and many counts, or a class for expanded clones, and some rows have none.

J gene | clone size | V gene | D gene | CDR3 DNA | CDR3 protein
TRBJ2-7 | few | TRBV6-6 | - | TGTGCCAGCAGTTACTCGGGGGAGGCGGAGCAGTACTTC | CASSYSGEAEQYF
TRBJ2-3 | - | TRBV5-4 | TRBD2 | TGTGCCAGCAGCCGTGGACTAGCGGGGGGACGTCCAGATACGCAGTATTTT | CASSRGLAGGRPDTQYF
TRBJ2-3 | - | TRBV27 | - | TGTGCCAGCAGTTTGGACATTCCCGCAGATACGCAGTATTTT | CASSLDIPADTQYF
TRBJ2-5 | - | TRBV30 | TRBD2 | TGTGCCTGGCGAGACCCAGTAGCGGGAGAGACCCAGTACTTC | CAWRDPVAGETQYF
TRBJ1-1 | - | TRBV7-2 | - | TGTGCCAGCAGCTTAGCAGGGGCGGGGAACACTGAAGCTTTCTTT | CASSLAGAGNTEAFF
TRBJ2-1 | - | TRBV7-9 | TRBD2 | TGTGCCAGCAGCTTAGGGGGAGGGCCCAGCTCCTACAATGAGCAGTTCTTC | CASSLGGGPSSYNEQFF
TRBJ2-7 | - | TRBV7-2 | - | TGTGCCAGCAGCCCCATTTTGCGACTACTTAGCTCCTACGAGCAGTACTTC | CASSPILRLLSSYEQYF
TRBJ1-2 | - | TRBV7-3 | TRBD1 | TGTGCCAGCAGTCCTACCCCACAGGGGGTGAAAGGCTACACCTTC | CASSPTPQGVKGYTF
TRBJ1-1 | few | TRBV9 | - | TGTGCCAGCAGCGTAGACGGGGACACTGAAGCTTTCTTT | CASSVDGDTEAFF
TRBJ2-5 | - | TRBV7-6 | TRBD1 | TGTGCCAGCAGCTTAGCGGCGACAGGGTATCGGGCGGAGACCCAGTACTTC | CASSLAATGYRAETQYF
TRBJ2-5 | - | TRBV5-6 | - | TGTGCCAGCAGCCTGACAGTGCAAGAGACCCAGTACTTC | CASSLTVQETQYF
TRBJ2-2 | - | TRBV27 | TRBD2 | TGTGCCAGCCGTCCGGGGAGGGCTAGGGGGGAGCTGTTTTTT | CASRPGRARGELFF
TRBJ2-7 | once | TRBV5-1 | - | TGCGCCAGCAGCTTGGCGTCAGGGGCTGAGCAGTACTTC | CASSLASGAEQYF
TRBJ2-3 | - | TRBV6-7 | TRBD2 | TGTGCCAGCAGTTACTCGCGGGGGGGATATACCGCTAGCACAGATACGCAGTATTTT | CASSYSRGGYTASTDTQYF
TRBJ1-1 | - | TRBV7-2 | - | TGTGCCAGCAGCCCCCCTGCACGCGCGGCTGAAGCTTTCTTT | CASSPPARAAEAFF
TRBJ1-6 | - | TRBV28 | - | TGTGCCAGCACCACGTTTTATAATTCACCCCTCCACTTT | CASTTFYNSPLHF
TRBJ2-5 | - | TRBV9 | - | TGTGCCAGCAGCGGGGAGGCAGAGACCCAGTACTTC | CASSGEAETQYF
TRBJ1-3 | few | TRBV7-2 | - | TGTGCCAGCAGCTTAGCTGGGGCGGAAGGAAACACCATATATTTT | CASSLAGAEGNTIYF
TRBJ1-2 | - | TRBV5-6 | - | TGTGCCAGCAGCTTGTACAGGGACCTGAACTATGGCTACACCTTC | CASSLYRDLNYGYTF
TRBJ1-5 | once | TRBV7-2 | - | TGTGCCAGCAGCTTAGCGGCTCAGCCCCAGCATTTT | CASSLAAQPQHF
TRBJ2-3 | few | TRBV7-9 | - | TGTGCCAGCAGCTCATCGGGCGGCGGGTCCGATACGCAGTATTTT | CASSSSGGGSDTQYF
TRBJ2-2 | once | TRBV19 | - | TGTGCCAGTGCCTATCCCGGACTACCCCCCGGGGAGCTGTTTTTT | CASAYPGLPPGELFF
TRBJ1-5 | once | TRBV6-6 | - | TGTGCCAGCAGCCAGGGAGGGGGCAATCAGCCCCAGCATTTT | CASSQGGGNQPQHF
TRBJ1-2 | - | TRBV2 | TRBD1 | TGTGCCAGCAGTGCTGTTTTGGGACAGGGGTTTGGCTACACCTTC | CASSAVLGQGFGYTF
TRBJ2-2 | - | TRBV18 | - | TGTGCCAGCTCACCACCGGGACCCCTCAACACCGGGGAGCTGTTTTTT | CASSPPGPLNTGELFF
TRBJ1-4 | - | TRBV4-3 | - | TGCGCCAGCAGCCAAGGTGGCAATGTGGGTGAAAAACTGTTTTTT | CASSQGGNVGEKLFF